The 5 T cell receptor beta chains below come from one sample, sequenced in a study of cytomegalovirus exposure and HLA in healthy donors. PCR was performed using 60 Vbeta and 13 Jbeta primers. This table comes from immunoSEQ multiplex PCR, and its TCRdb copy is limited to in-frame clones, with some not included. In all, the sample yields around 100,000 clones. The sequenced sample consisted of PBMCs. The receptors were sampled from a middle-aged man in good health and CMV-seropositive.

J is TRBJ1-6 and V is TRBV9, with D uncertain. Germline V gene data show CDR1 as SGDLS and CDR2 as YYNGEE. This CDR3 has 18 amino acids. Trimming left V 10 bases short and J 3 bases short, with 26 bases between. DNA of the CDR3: TGTGCCGGGAACCCAAAACCCGACCGGGGTATCTATAATTCACCCCTCCACTTT. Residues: CAGNPKPDRGIYNSPLHF.

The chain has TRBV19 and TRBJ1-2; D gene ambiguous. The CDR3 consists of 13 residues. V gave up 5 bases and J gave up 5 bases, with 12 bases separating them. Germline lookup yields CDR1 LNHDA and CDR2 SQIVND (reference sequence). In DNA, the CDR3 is TGTGCCAGTAGTCCGACTGACTTATATGGCTACACCTTC. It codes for CASSPTDLYGYTF. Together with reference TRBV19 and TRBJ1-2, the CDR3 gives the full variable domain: DGGITQSPKYLFRKEGQNVTLSCEQNLNHDAMYWYRQDPGQGLRLIYYSQIVNDFQKGDIAEGYSVSREKKESFPLTVTSAQKNPTAFYLCASSPTDLYGYTFGSGTRLTVV.

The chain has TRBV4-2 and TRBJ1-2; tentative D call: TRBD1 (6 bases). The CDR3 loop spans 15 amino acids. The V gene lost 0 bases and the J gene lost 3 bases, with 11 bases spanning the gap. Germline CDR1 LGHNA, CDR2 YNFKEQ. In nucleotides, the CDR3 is TGTGCCAGCAGCCAAGAGGTCCGACAGGACTATGGCTACACCTTC. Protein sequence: CASSQEVRQDYGYTF.

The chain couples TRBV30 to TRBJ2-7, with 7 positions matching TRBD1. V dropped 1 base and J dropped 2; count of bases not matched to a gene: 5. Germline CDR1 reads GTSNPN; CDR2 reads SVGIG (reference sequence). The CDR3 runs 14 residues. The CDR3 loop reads CAWSAPGGTYEQYF. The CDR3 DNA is TGTGCCTGGAGTGCTCCAGGGGGTACCTACGAGCAGTACTTC.

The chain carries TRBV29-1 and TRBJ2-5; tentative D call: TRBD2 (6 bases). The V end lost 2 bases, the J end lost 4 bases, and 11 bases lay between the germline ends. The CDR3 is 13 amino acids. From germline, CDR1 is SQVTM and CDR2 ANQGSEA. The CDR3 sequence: CSVESQGGETQYF. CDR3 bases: TGCAGCGTTGAATCCCAGGGAGGAGAGACCCAGTACTTC.